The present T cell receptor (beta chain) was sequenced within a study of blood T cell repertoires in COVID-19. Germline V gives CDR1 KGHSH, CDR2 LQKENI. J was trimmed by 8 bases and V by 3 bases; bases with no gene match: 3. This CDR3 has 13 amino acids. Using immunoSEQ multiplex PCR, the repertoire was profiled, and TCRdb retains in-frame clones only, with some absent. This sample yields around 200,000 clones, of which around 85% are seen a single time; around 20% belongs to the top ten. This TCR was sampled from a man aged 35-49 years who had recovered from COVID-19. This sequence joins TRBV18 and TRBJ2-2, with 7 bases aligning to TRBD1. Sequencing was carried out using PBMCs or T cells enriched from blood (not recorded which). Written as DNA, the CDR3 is TGTGCCAGCTCACCGGGACAGTCGGGGGAGCTGTTTTTT. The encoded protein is CASSPGQSGELFF. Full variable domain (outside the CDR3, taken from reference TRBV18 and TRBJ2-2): NAGVMQNPRHLVRRRGQEARLRCSPMKGHSHVYWYRQLPEEGLKFMVYLQKENIIDESGMPKERFSAEFPKEGPSILRIQQVVRGDSAAYFCASSPGQSGELFFGEGSRLTVL.